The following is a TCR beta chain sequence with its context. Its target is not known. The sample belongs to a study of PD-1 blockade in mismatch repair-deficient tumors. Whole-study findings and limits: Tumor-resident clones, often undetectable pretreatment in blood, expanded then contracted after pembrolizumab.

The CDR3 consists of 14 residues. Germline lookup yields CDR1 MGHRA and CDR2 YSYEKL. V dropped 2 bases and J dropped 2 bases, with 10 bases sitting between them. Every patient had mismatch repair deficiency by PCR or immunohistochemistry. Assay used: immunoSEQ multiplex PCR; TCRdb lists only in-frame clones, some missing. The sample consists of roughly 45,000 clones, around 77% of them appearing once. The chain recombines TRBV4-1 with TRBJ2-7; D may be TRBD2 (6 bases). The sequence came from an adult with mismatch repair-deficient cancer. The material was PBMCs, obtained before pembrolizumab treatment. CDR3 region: CASSQPGLPYEQYF. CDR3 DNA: TGCGCCAGCAGCCAACCGGGACTTCCCTACGAGCAGTACTTC.